These T cell receptor beta chains were read from a single sample in a study of identical twins. TCRdb re-called the 5' RACE reads through MiXCR, storing one row per CDR3 protein. The repertoire includes approximately 410,000 distinct CDR3 sequences, about a fifth of them detected once, and 10% to 15% sits in the top ten. The sequenced sample was naive T cells sorted from blood. These receptors were obtained from a man between 50 and 59 years old in good health. The CDR3 runs from the conserved cysteine through the conserved F or W. The D gene is left open where the match is weak. Rows may omit the clone size; those that give it use once, few, many or a size class.

V gene,J gene,clone size,D gene,CDR3 protein,CDR3 DNA
TRBV12-3/TRBV12-4,TRBJ2-6,many,.,CASSLETYISGANVLTF,TGTGCCAGCAGTTTAGAAACCTACATTTCCGGGGCCAACGTCCTGACTTTC
TRBV29-1,TRBJ2-1,many,TRBD2,CSVEELAGNEQFF,TGCAGCGTTGAAGAACTAGCGGGAAATGAGCAGTTCTTC
TRBV5-6,TRBJ1-5,many,.,CASSLSADQPQHF,TGTGCCAGCAGCTTGAGCGCCGATCAGCCCCAGCATTTT
TRBV5-8,TRBJ2-1,few,.,CASEPGTNYNEQFF,TGTGCCAGCGAACCCGGGACCAACTACAATGAGCAGTTCTTC
TRBV4-3,TRBJ1-1,many,.,CASSHSPGTPWNTEAFF,TGCGCCAGCAGCCATTCCCCGGGGACACCTTGGAACACTGAAGCTTTCTTT
TRBV20-1,TRBJ1-1,.,.,CSARRAWTEAFF,TGCAGTGCTAGACGGGCTTGGACTGAAGCTTTCTTT
TRBV20-1,TRBJ2-7,many,.,CSAEQGNIYEQYF,TGCAGTGCTGAGCAGGGGAATATCTACGAGCAGTACTTC
TRBV6-2/TRBV6-3,TRBJ1-1,few,TRBD1,CASRPQGARTEAFF,TGTGCCAGCAGACCGCAGGGGGCGCGTACTGAAGCTTTCTTT
TRBV28,TRBJ2-3,many,.,CASSRGWDTDTQYF,TGTGCCAGCAGTCGCGGTTGGGACACAGATACGCAGTATTTT
TRBV9,TRBJ2-2,few,.,CASSVVFGELFF,TGTGCCAGCAGCGTAGTGTTCGGGGAGCTGTTTTTT
TRBV10-3,TRBJ1-1,many,.,CAIIRGADSTEAFF,TGTGCCATCATCCGGGGGGCTGATAGTACTGAAGCTTTCTTT
TRBV29-1,TRBJ2-7,.,TRBD1,CSVEGPTTGGEQYF,TGCAGCGTTGAAGGCCCCACCACAGGGGGCGAGCAGTACTTC
TRBV29-1,TRBJ2-1,few,TRBD1,CSVVGTGRSSYNEQFF,TGCAGCGTTGTTGGGACAGGCCGGAGCTCCTACAATGAGCAGTTCTTC
TRBV11-3,TRBJ2-2,many,.,CASSSQGSTGELFF,TGTGCCAGCAGCTCGCAGGGGTCCACCGGGGAGCTGTTTTTT
TRBV5-8,TRBJ1-5,.,.,CASVRQVHSNQPQHF,TGTGCCAGCGTACGACAGGTTCATAGCAATCAGCCCCAGCATTTT
TRBV27,TRBJ2-3,.,.,CASSMDRRVQYF,TGTGCCAGCAGTATGGATCGGCGGGTACAGTATTTT
TRBV20-1,TRBJ1-2,.,TRBD1,CSARGTGDDYGYTF,TGCAGTGCTAGGGGGACAGGGGATGACTATGGCTACACCTTC
TRBV12-3/TRBV12-4,TRBJ2-2,many,TRBD1,CASSLDRGRTGELFF,TGTGCCAGCAGTTTAGACAGGGGGCGAACCGGGGAGCTGTTTTTT
TRBV10-3,TRBJ2-3,few,TRBD2,CAISLLAVSTDTQYF,TGTGCCATCAGCCTTCTAGCGGTTAGCACAGATACGCAGTATTTT
TRBV12-3/TRBV12-4,TRBJ1-1,many,.,CASGGNQGTEAFF,TGTGCCAGCGGGGGAAACCAGGGCACTGAAGCTTTCTTT
TRBV20-1,TRBJ2-5,many,.,CSASSPRGYGTQYF,TGCAGTGCTTCTTCCCCTAGGGGTTATGGGACCCAGTACTTC
TRBV6-2/TRBV6-3,TRBJ2-3,.,.,CASSIFGGRSTDTQYF,TGTGCCAGCAGCATATTCGGTGGGAGGTCCACAGATACGCAGTATTTT
TRBV12-3/TRBV12-4,TRBJ2-7,.,.,CASSLAGAFSYEQYF,TGTGCCAGCAGTTTAGCAGGGGCCTTCTCCTACGAGCAGTACTTC